This entry lists 19 T cell receptor beta chains sequenced from one sample in a study of yellow fever vaccine responses in identical twins (dated 2018 in TCRdb). The protocol used for the library was RT-PCR. Instrument used: Illumina HiSeq 2500. Using fastp at Q25 and MiXCR, TCRdb reprocessed the public reads and kept productive beta chains. Each CDR3 protein gets just one entry, which takes the most common genes and DNA from the rows behind it. The table for this sample lists roughly 4,400 distinct CDR3 sequences; 85% of them were counted only once. The top ten clones comprise roughly 2.6% of the sample. The source was T cells from blood (PBMCs), unsorted or a sorted subset (not recorded which), collected before or after yellow fever vaccination (not recorded which). The receptors come from a young woman who received the yellow fever vaccine. Donor details come from another sample of the same person, matched by shared clones.

The genes are TRBV29-1 and TRBJ2-7, with D possibly matching TRBD1 (5 bases). Germline values: CDR1 SQVTM, CDR2 ANQGSEA. This CDR3 has 12 residues. V dropped 5 bases and J dropped 2 bases, with 10 bases sitting between them. CDR3 in amino acids: CSVRDSPYEQYF. The CDR3 nucleotides read TGCAGCGTTCGAGACAGCCCCTACGAGCAGTACTTC.

This chain connects TRBV10-3 to TRBJ2-7; D possibly corresponds to TRBD1 (6 bases). CDR1 and CDR2 (germline): ENHRY, SYGVKD. Trimming stripped 10 bases from V and 0 bases from J, with 10 bases between. CDR3 length equals 12 residues. CDR3 sequence: CATGDNSYEQYF. CDR3 nucleotides: TGTGCCACCGGGGACAACTCCTACGAGCAGTACTTC.

The chain carries TRBV11-1 and TRBJ2-1, with TRBD2 matching over 12 bases. This CDR3 spans 16 amino acids. Germline V gives CDR1 SGHAT, CDR2 FQDESV (reference sequence). The junction had 3 bases not matched to a gene; V was cut back by 5 bases and J by 1 base. CDR3 sequence: CASSAGTSGSYNEQFF. CDR3 DNA: TGTGCCAGCAGCGCCGGGACTAGCGGGTCCTACAATGAGCAGTTCTTC.

The chain recombines TRBV25-1 with TRBJ2-1, with D unresolved. V was trimmed by 5 bases and J by 7 bases, leaving 6 bases between them. Looked up from germline, CDR1 is MGHDK and CDR2 is SYGVNS. The CDR3 consists of 11 residues. The chain's CDR3 is CASSLVNEQFF. In DNA form, the CDR3 reads TGTGCCAGCAGTTTAGTTAATGAGCAGTTCTTC.

This chain uses TRBV13 with TRBJ2-1; the D call may be TRBD1 or TRBD2 (6 bases each). The CDR3 has 14 amino acids. V lost 3 bases, J lost 4 bases, and 10 bases lay in between. Looked up from germline, CDR1 is PRHDT and CDR2 is FYEKMQ (reference sequence). CDR3 nucleotides: TGTGCCAGCAGCTTCTCGGGGGCGTACAATGAGCAGTTCTTC. Translated: CASSFSGAYNEQFF.

The chain employs TRBV7-9 and TRBJ2-2; possible D gene TRBD1, 5 bases. Germline V gene lookup returns CDR1 SEHNR and CDR2 FQNEAQ (reference sequence). The CDR3 covers 13 residues. V was clipped by 3 bases and J by 4 bases, with 6 bases between them. CDR3 protein: CASSFQGTGELFF. The CDR3 nucleotides are TGTGCCAGCAGCTTCCAGGGCACCGGGGAGCTGTTTTTT.

This rearrangement joins TRBV29-1 to TRBJ2-7; D gene uncertain. The length of the CDR3 is 12 residues. Trimming removed 4 bases at V and 3 bases at J, with 10 bases between. Germline V CDR1 and CDR2: SQVTM, ANQGSEA. The CDR3 here is CSVVTRFYEQYF. Written as DNA, the CDR3 is TGCAGCGTTGTGACTCGGTTCTACGAGCAGTACTTC.

V gene TRBV2 combines with J gene TRBJ1-1; D is unresolved. The ends were cut back, 4 bases at V and 1 base at J, with 10 bases in the middle. The V gene's germline CDR1 is SNHLY and CDR2 FYNNEI. The CDR3 runs 14 residues. The CDR3 is CASSGPTWNTEAFF. For the CDR3, the DNA is TGTGCCAGCAGTGGACCAACCTGGAACACTGAAGCTTTCTTT. The full variable domain, rest sourced from reference TRBV2 and TRBJ1-1, is EPEVTQTPSHQVTQMGQEVILRCVPISNHLYFYWYRQILGQKVEFLVSFYNNEISEKSEIFDDQFSVERPDGSNFTLKIRSTKLEDSAMYFCASSGPTWNTEAFFGQGTRLTVV.

J is TRBJ2-3 and V is TRBV9; D unresolved. The V gene's germline CDR1 is SGDLS and CDR2 YYNGEE. V dropped 0 bases and J dropped 4 bases, with 12 bases sitting between them. This CDR3 contains 15 residues. The DNA for the CDR3 is TGTGCCAGCAGCGTAGAGGCTAACCGGGCAGATACGCAGTATTTT. The encoded protein is CASSVEANRADTQYF.

This chain links TRBV11-2 with TRBJ2-7; possibly TRBD1 or TRBD2 for D (5 bases each). With 3 bases removed from V and 4 bases from J, the gap between germline ends came to 13 bases. CDR1 is SGHAT, CDR2 FQNNGV, per germline. The CDR3 loop spans 14 amino acids. In DNA, the CDR3 is TGTGCCAGCAGCTTGAGGGGCGCAGGGTACGAGCAGTACTTC. As protein: CASSLRGAGYEQYF.

The chain links TRBV4-3 to TRBJ2-5; D is uncertain. This CDR3 region has 15 residues. Trimming stripped 1 base from V and 5 bases from J, with 14 bases between. Germline V gene data show CDR1 as LGHNA and CDR2 as YSLEER. Here the CDR3 reads CASSQGVVAVETQYF. The CDR3 region has the DNA TGCGCCAGCAGCCAAGGTGTAGTCGCGGTGGAGACCCAGTACTTC.

The chain has TRBV7-9 and TRBJ2-7; a possible D gene is TRBD2 (7 bases). The ends were cut back, 2 bases at V and 1 base at J, with 15 bases in the middle. CDR1 is SEHNR, CDR2 FQNEAQ, per germline (reference sequence). CDR3 length: 16 amino acids. The CDR3 protein is CASSLQGGGQSYEQYF. The DNA of the CDR3 is TGTGCCAGCAGCTTACAAGGGGGGGGTCAATCCTACGAGCAGTACTTC.

This clonotype was seen only once. The chain couples TRBV6-5 to TRBJ1-2, with D maybe TRBD1 (5 bases). Germline V gene sequence: CDR1 MNHEY, CDR2 SVGAGI. The CDR3 has 15 amino acids. V was cut by 0 bases and J by 7 bases, with 15 bases left in between. CDR3 nucleotide sequence: TGTGCCAGCAGTTACTCCGAATCCGGGGGAGCTGGCTACACCTTC. Encoded protein: CASSYSESGGAGYTF.

A single count supports this clonotype. The chain employs TRBV4-1 and TRBJ1-6; TRBD1 might be the D (6 bases). The germline CDR1 and CDR2 sequences are MGHRA and YSYEKL. CDR3 length equals 15 residues. Trimming cost V 1 base and J 7 bases, with 11 bases left between them. The CDR3 nucleotides are TGCGCCAGCAGCCAAGCGGGACACACAAATTCACCCCTCCACTTT. Its translation is CASSQAGHTNSPLHF.

J is TRBJ1-1 and V is TRBV6-1; D not certain. There are 15 residues in the CDR3. The V gene lost 6 bases and the J gene lost 1 base, with 15 bases spanning the gap. The germline V gene encodes CDR1 MNHNS and CDR2 SASEGT. The CDR3 here is CASSSLTLPNTEAFF. CDR3 sequence (DNA): TGTGCCAGCAGCTCCCTGACCCTCCCGAACACTGAAGCTTTCTTT.

This clonotype was counted a few times. The CDR3 nucleotides are TGTGCCTGGAGTGTACCTGGGCCTGGCTACACCTTC. Translated, it gives CAWSVPGPGYTF. The chain joins TRBV30 to TRBJ1-2; D is undetermined. Trimming removed 0 bases from V and 7 bases from J, with 9 bases in between. CDR1 is GTSNPN and CDR2 is SVGIG in the germline V gene (reference sequence). The CDR3 runs 12 residues.

This chain joins TRBV20-1 and TRBJ2-7; 10 bases agree with TRBD2. Germline CDR1 reads DFQATT; CDR2 reads SNEGSKA (reference sequence). V shed 5 bases and J 3 bases; nucleotides not matched to a gene: 7. This CDR3 is built from 14 residues. The CDR3 reads CSAQQLAGFYEQYF. The CDR3 DNA reads as TGCAGTGCTCAACAACTAGCGGGGTTCTACGAGCAGTACTTC.

The chain couples TRBV4-1 to TRBJ2-7; 7 bases match TRBD1. CDR1 and CDR2 (germline): MGHRA, YSYEKL. The V segment lost 2 bases and the J segment 5 bases; nucleotides outside the gene matches: 9. This CDR3 has 15 amino acids. In DNA form, the CDR3 reads TGCGCCAGCAGCCAAACCTACCGGACAGGCGACGAGCAGTACTTC. Translated, it gives CASSQTYRTGDEQYF.

The chain joins TRBV6-5 to TRBJ1-5; 12 nucleotides line up with TRBD1. Trimming cost V 0 bases and J 6 bases; bases outside gene matches: 3. This CDR3 comprises 16 residues. Germline V gene sequence: CDR1 MNHEY, CDR2 SVGAGI. DNA of the CDR3: TGTGCCAGCAGTTACTCAGGGACAGGGGGCGGTCAGCCCCAGCATTTT. It specifies CASSYSGTGGGQPQHF.